This TCR beta chain was obtained from a study of T cell changes during pregnancy in multiple sclerosis. This CDR3 is built from 16 residues. V was shortened by 0 bases and J by 0 bases, with 13 bases between the two germline ends. The germline gives CDR1 SGHDT, CDR2 YYEEEE. Assay: immunoSEQ multiplex PCR; the TCRdb copy retains only in-frame clones and omits some. The sample holds just over 55,000 clones, approximately 90% seen once. The receptor's source is a female donor in good health, enrolled as a control in a pregnancy study. Sequences were derived from peripheral blood, sampled after pregnancy. The genes are TRBV5-6 and TRBJ2-7, with D perhaps matching TRBD2 (6 bases). This CDR3 reads CASSLGGVRFSYEQYF. CDR3 DNA sequence: TGTGCCAGCAGCTTGGGGGGGGTGCGGTTCTCCTACGAGCAGTACTTC.